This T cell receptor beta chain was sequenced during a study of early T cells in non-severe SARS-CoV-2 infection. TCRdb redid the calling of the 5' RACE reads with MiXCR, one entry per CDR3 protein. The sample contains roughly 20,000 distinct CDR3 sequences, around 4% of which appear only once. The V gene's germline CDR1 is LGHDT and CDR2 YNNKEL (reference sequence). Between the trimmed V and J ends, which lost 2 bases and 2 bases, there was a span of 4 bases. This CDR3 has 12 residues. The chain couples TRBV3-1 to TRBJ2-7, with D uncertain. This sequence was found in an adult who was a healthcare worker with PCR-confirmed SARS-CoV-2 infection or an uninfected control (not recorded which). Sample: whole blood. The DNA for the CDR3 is TGTGCCAGCAGCCAATGGGCCTACGAGCAGTACTTC. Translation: CASSQWAYEQYF.